These T cell receptor beta chains were read from a single sample in a study of CD8+ T cells in alopecia areata. The data were produced by immunoSEQ multiplex PCR, yet TCRdb's version contains in-frame clones alone and is incomplete. The sample yields around 100,000 clones, 85% to 90% seen once. The source was CD8+ T cells sorted from blood, collected at roughly week 30, from a patient treated with tofacitinib. The receptors stem from a human donor with alopecia areata. Both conserved end residues are part of each CDR3. D genes are given only for firm matches. The size of a clone is reported for some rows only, either as once, few or many, or as a class for expanded clones.

clone size,V gene,J gene,D gene,CDR3 DNA,CDR3 protein
-,TRBV7-6,TRBJ2-1,TRBD1,TGTGCCAGCAGCCCCTTTTCCCCCGGGACAGAATACAATGAGCAGTTCTTC,CASSPFSPGTEYNEQFF
-,TRBV2,TRBJ2-1,-,TGTGCCATCAACCCGGACAATGAGCAGTTCTTC,CAINPDNEQFF
-,TRBV14,TRBJ2-1,-,TGTGCCAGCAGCCAAGTACCTGGGGACTACAATGAGCAGTTCTTC,CASSQVPGDYNEQFF
once,TRBV5-6,TRBJ2-7,TRBD1,TGTGCCAGCAGCTCGACAGGGGCCTACGAGCAGTACTTC,CASSSTGAYEQYF
-,TRBV5-1,TRBJ2-1,TRBD2,TGCGCCAGCAGCTTGGAGCGGGGGACCTACAATGAGCAGTTCTTC,CASSLERGTYNEQFF
-,TRBV6-5,TRBJ2-2,-,TGTGCCAGCAGTGACGGGACTCACACCGGGGAGCTGTTTTTT,CASSDGTHTGELFF
-,TRBV4-1,TRBJ1-2,TRBD1,TGCGCCAGCAGCCAAGAACAGGGGGACGGAGGCGGCTACACCTTC,CASSQEQGDGGGYTF
-,TRBV11-2,TRBJ2-7,-,TGTGCCAGCAGCTTTAGCTCCTACGAGCAGTACTTC,CASSFSSYEQYF
-,TRBV27,TRBJ2-1,TRBD2,TGTGCCAGCAGGATGTTAGCGGGTTCCTACAATGAGCAGTTCTTC,CASRMLAGSYNEQFF
-,TRBV6-5,TRBJ2-7,TRBD2,TGTGCCAGCAGTCTCCCCGGGGGGGAGCAGTACTTC,CASSLPGGEQYF
-,TRBV4-1,TRBJ1-1,-,TGCGCCAGCAGCCAAGTTATTAGGGACGAAGCTTTCTTT,CASSQVIRDEAFF
once,TRBV27,TRBJ2-1,-,TGTGCCAGCAGTTTATCGGACAGAGATGAGCAGTTCTTC,CASSLSDRDEQFF
-,TRBV5-1,TRBJ2-1,-,TGCGCCAGCAGCTTGGAGGTGGATGAGCAGTTCTTC,CASSLEVDEQFF
medium-sized,TRBV14,TRBJ2-2,-,TGTGCCAGCAGCCCCACAGGGTTCACCGGGGAGCTGTTTTTT,CASSPTGFTGELFF
once,TRBV6-5,TRBJ2-1,TRBD2,TGTGCCAGCAGTTACTGGACTAGTGGAGACAATGAGCAGTTCTTC,CASSYWTSGDNEQFF
-,TRBV7-9,TRBJ2-4,TRBD1,TGTGCCAGCAGCAGTGGGACAGACCGAAACATTCAGTACTTC,CASSSGTDRNIQYF
-,TRBV9,TRBJ2-3,-,TGTGCCAGCAGCGGCGAGTCGCAGTATTTT,CASSGESQYF
-,TRBV5-6,TRBJ2-1,TRBD2,TGTGCCAGCAGTCTGGGGACTAGCGGGGCCCACAATGAGCAGTTCTTC,CASSLGTSGAHNEQFF
-,TRBV4-1,TRBJ2-3,-,TGCGCCAGCAGCCTTGCAGATACGCAGTATTTT,CASSLADTQYF
-,TRBV6-5,TRBJ2-7,-,TGTGCCAGCAGTTACTCCTTGGGAAACGAGCAGTACTTC,CASSYSLGNEQYF
-,TRBV27,TRBJ2-7,TRBD2,TGTGCCAGCAGTGGGACTAGGTCGTTCGAGCAGTACTTC,CASSGTRSFEQYF
-,TRBV7-9,TRBJ2-2,-,TGTGCCAGCAGCCCCAACCTCGGACACACCGGGGAGCTGTTTTTT,CASSPNLGHTGELFF
once,TRBV27,TRBJ2-2,-,TGTGCCAGCAGTTTCACGGACCCGGCGAACACCGGGGAGCTGTTTTTT,CASSFTDPANTGELFF
-,TRBV7-8,TRBJ2-1,-,TGTGCCAGCAGCTTACCCCCAACAGGGTTAGCGACTGAGCAGTTCTTC,CASSLPPTGLATEQFF
-,TRBV5-1,TRBJ2-7,-,TGCGCCAGCACCTTCTCTGGTGGGCCGGACTACGAGCAGTACTTC,CASTFSGGPDYEQYF
once,TRBV29-1,TRBJ2-1,TRBD2,TGCAGCGTTGATGCCGGTCTAGCGGGGTACAATGAGCAGTTCTTC,CSVDAGLAGYNEQFF
few,TRBV2,TRBJ2-7,-,TGTGCCAGCTGCGAGGGTAACGAGCAGTACTTC,CASCEGNEQYF
-,TRBV4-1,TRBJ2-7,-,TGCGCCAGCAGCCAATGGCAGGGTGGATCCTACGAGCAGTACTTC,CASSQWQGGSYEQYF
-,TRBV7-6,TRBJ2-7,-,TGTGCCAGCAGCGCGGACCCCGGACACAACTACGAGCAGTACTTC,CASSADPGHNYEQYF
-,TRBV15,TRBJ1-1,-,TGTGCCACCAGCAGAGACAGGGCGGGGAACACTGAAGCTTTCTTT,CATSRDRAGNTEAFF
-,TRBV5-6,TRBJ1-1,-,TGTGCCAGCAGCTTTCTAAACACTGAAGCTTTCTTT,CASSFLNTEAFF
-,TRBV7-2,TRBJ2-3,TRBD2,TGTGCCAGCAGCTTATTGGCTAGCGGGAGGGCCTTGGTAGATACGCAGTATTTT,CASSLLASGRALVDTQYF
-,TRBV7-8,TRBJ2-3,TRBD2,TGTGCCAGCAGCTTACTAGCGGCCTCAGCAGATACGCAGTATTTT,CASSLLAASADTQYF
-,TRBV19,TRBJ1-5,TRBD1,TGTGCCAGTATCCCACGGGACAGGGGATATAGCAATCAGCCCCAGCATTTT,CASIPRDRGYSNQPQHF
-,TRBV7-9,TRBJ2-7,-,TGTGCCAGCAGCTTCCCTGAAGTCTACGAGCAGTACTTC,CASSFPEVYEQYF
-,TRBV4-1,TRBJ2-7,-,TGCGCCAGCAGCCAAGTGGGGGGCAGCTCCTACGAGCAGTACTTC,CASSQVGGSSYEQYF
-,TRBV7-9,TRBJ2-7,TRBD2,TGTGCCAGCAGCTTATCTCAGCGGGGGTACGAGCAGTACTTC,CASSLSQRGYEQYF
-,TRBV5-1,TRBJ2-7,TRBD1,TGCGCCAGCGCTTTAACAGGGGGGATCTACGAGCAGTACTTC,CASALTGGIYEQYF
few,TRBV13,TRBJ2-1,TRBD2,TGTGCCAGCAGCCTCCGGACTAGCGGCAATGAGCAGTTCTTC,CASSLRTSGNEQFF
-,TRBV9,TRBJ2-2,-,TGTGCCAGCAGCGTAGTCGGGGATATGAACACCGGGGAGCTGTTTTTT,CASSVVGDMNTGELFF
-,TRBV9,TRBJ2-3,TRBD1,TGTGCCAGCAGCCCGGGACAGCTTAGCACAGATACGCAGTATTTT,CASSPGQLSTDTQYF
-,TRBV25-1,TRBJ2-7,TRBD2,TGTGCCAGCACCGGGACTAGCGGAGAGCAGTACTTC,CASTGTSGEQYF
few,TRBV28,TRBJ1-1,-,TGTGCCAGCAGTGGAATTCGGGGGGACACTGAAGCTTTCTTT,CASSGIRGDTEAFF
-,TRBV14,TRBJ2-2,TRBD2,TGTGCCAGCGCTCGACTAGCGGGGGTCGGGGAGCTGTTTTTT,CASARLAGVGELFF
-,TRBV11-2,TRBJ2-5,TRBD1,TGTGCCAGCAGCCTTGGACCTGGGGTTGGGACAGGGGTTGGAGAGACCCAGTACTTC,CASSLGPGVGTGVGETQYF
-,TRBV2,TRBJ2-1,-,TGTGCCAGCAGTGAAGAGAGGGGAATGGGGGTGAGGAATGAGCAGTTCTTC,CASSEERGMGVRNEQFF
-,TRBV7-6,TRBJ1-1,-,TGTGCCAGCAGCTTATTAGCTCTCCCAGGGTTACAGACGAACACTGAAGCTTTCTTT,CASSLLALPGLQTNTEAFF
-,TRBV27,TRBJ2-3,-,TGTGCCAGCAGTTTATCGAGACAGCCTAGCACAGATACGCAGTATTTT,CASSLSRQPSTDTQYF
-,TRBV2,TRBJ1-2,-,TGTGCCAGCAGGGGGACGGCAGATGGCTACACCTTC,CASRGTADGYTF
-,TRBV7-8,TRBJ2-1,TRBD2,TGTGCCAGCAGCTTAGGGACTAGCGGGAGCGGGGATGAGCAGTTCTTC,CASSLGTSGSGDEQFF
-,TRBV4-1,TRBJ2-1,-,TGCGCCAGCAGCCCGGACCCCTACAATGAGCAGTTCTTC,CASSPDPYNEQFF
-,TRBV5-1,TRBJ2-6,TRBD1,TGCGCCAGCAGCCGGACAGGGGGCGCCTCTGGGGCCAACGTCCTGACTTTC,CASSRTGGASGANVLTF
-,TRBV18,TRBJ2-3,-,TGTGCCAGCTCACCAGCCGGGAGCACAGATACGCAGTATTTT,CASSPAGSTDTQYF
-,TRBV6-5,TRBJ1-4,TRBD1,TGTGCCAGCAGCTTAACAGGGGGAGGACGAGAAAAACTGTTTTTT,CASSLTGGGREKLFF
-,TRBV2,TRBJ2-7,TRBD2,TGTGCCAGCACCACCGGGACTAGCGGGAGGAACGAGCAGTACTTC,CASTTGTSGRNEQYF
-,TRBV6-1,TRBJ1-1,-,TGTGCCAGCAGGGCGCCAGTCATGAACACTGAAGCTTTCTTT,CASRAPVMNTEAFF
few,TRBV5-1,TRBJ1-1,-,TGCGCCAGCAGCTTCCGGGCCCGCACTGAAGCTTTCTTT,CASSFRARTEAFF
-,TRBV5-8,TRBJ2-5,-,TGTGCCAGCAGCTTGGCCTCGACAGATTCAGAGACCCAGTACTTC,CASSLASTDSETQYF